This T cell receptor beta chain was retrieved from a study of response to subunit inactivated influenza vaccine. Study observations and caveats: Authors suggested few new T cells are recruited by each seasonal influenza vaccination.

TCRdb processed the RT-PCR reads anew with MiXCR; each CDR3 protein has one entry. This sample has roughly 500,000 distinct CDR3 sequences, with approximately 15% found just once. This clonotype was seen at least ten times. Its matching antigen is unknown. The junction had 13 bases not matched to a gene; V was cut back by 5 bases and J by 8 bases. The CDR3 sequence is 15 residues long. Germline V gives CDR1 MNHEY, CDR2 SVGEGT. This TCR derives from a man aged 50 to 69 who received an inactivated influenza vaccine. This sample comprised CD4+ T cells sorted from PBMCs, obtained around 25 months after vaccination. The chain carries TRBV6-2 or TRBV6-3 and TRBJ2-3; TRBD2 matches 7 bases. The chain's CDR3 is CASSPLGLSKATQYF. CDR3 nucleotide sequence: TGTGCCAGCAGTCCCTTGGGACTATCGAAGGCTACGCAGTATTTT.